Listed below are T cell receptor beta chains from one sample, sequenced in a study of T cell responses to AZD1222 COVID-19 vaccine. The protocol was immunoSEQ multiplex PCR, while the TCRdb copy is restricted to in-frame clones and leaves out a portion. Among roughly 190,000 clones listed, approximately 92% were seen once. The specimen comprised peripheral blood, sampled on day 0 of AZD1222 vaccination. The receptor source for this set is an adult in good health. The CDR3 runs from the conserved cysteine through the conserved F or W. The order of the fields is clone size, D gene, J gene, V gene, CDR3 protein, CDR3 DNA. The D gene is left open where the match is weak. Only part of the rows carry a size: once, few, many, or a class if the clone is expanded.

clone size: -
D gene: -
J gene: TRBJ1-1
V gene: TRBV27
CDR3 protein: CASSGGVRGTEAFF
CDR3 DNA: TGTGCCAGCAGTGGCGGGGTCCGGGGGACTGAAGCTTTCTTT

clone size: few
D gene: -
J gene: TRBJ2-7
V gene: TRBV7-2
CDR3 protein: CASSSQATTSFHEQYF
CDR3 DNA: TGTGCCAGCAGCTCCCAGGCGACGACTAGTTTCCACGAGCAGTACTTC

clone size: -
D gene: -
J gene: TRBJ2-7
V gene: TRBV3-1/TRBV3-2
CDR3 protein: CASSQGRGLAYEQYF
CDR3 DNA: TGTGCCAGCAGCCAAGGGCGAGGGCTGGCCTACGAGCAGTACTTC

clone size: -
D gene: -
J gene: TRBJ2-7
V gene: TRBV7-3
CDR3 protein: CASSLGQAEQYF
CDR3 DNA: TGTGCCAGCAGCCTTGGGCAGGCCGAGCAGTACTTC

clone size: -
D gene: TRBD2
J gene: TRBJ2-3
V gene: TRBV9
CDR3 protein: CASSVGGDDTQYF
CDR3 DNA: TGTGCCAGCAGCGTGGGGGGGGATGATACGCAGTATTTT

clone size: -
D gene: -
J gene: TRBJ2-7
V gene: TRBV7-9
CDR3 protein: CASSLASSSYEQYF
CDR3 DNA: TGTGCCAGCAGCTTAGCTTCTAGCTCCTACGAGCAGTACTTC

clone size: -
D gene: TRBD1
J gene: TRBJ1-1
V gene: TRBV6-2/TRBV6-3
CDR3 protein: CASSYPGVDRAITEAFF
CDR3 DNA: TGTGCCAGCAGTTACCCTGGGGTGGACAGGGCGATTACTGAAGCTTTCTTT

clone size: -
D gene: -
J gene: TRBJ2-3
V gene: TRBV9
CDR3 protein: CASSIRLDRLPDTQYF
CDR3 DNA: TGTGCCAGCAGCATCCGACTAGACCGCCTGCCAGATACGCAGTATTTT

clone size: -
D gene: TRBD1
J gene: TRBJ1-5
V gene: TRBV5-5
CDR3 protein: CASSLKGQGGDQPQHF
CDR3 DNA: TGTGCCAGCAGCTTGAAGGGACAGGGAGGGGACCAGCCCCAGCATTTT

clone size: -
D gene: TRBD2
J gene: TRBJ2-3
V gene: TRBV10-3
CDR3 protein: CAALGAGDGDTQYF
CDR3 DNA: TGTGCCGCCTTAGGAGCGGGGGATGGAGATACGCAGTATTTT

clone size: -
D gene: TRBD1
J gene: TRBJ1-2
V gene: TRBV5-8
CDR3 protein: CASTQGDRVYGYTF
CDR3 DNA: TGTGCCAGCACCCAGGGGGACAGGGTCTATGGCTACACCTTC

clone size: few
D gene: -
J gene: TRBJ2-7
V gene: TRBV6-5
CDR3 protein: CASRRGGPLDEQYF
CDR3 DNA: TGTGCCAGCAGGAGGGGCGGGCCTCTCGACGAGCAGTACTTC

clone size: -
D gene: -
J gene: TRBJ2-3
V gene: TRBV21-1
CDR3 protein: CAPLPGGITDTQYF
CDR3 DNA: TGTGCCCCCCTCCCTGGGGGAATCACAGATACGCAGTATTTT

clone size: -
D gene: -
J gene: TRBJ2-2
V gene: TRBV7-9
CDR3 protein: CASRHQPWALLNTGELFF
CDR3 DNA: TGTGCCAGCAGACATCAACCCTGGGCCTTATTGAACACCGGGGAGCTGTTTTTT

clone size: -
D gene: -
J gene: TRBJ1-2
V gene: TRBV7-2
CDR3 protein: CASSLDGGYGYTF
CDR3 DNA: TGTGCCAGCAGCTTGGACGGGGGCTATGGCTACACCTTC

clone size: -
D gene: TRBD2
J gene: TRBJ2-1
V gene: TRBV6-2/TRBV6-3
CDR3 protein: CASSRLSGAYNEQFF
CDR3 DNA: TGTGCCAGCAGCCGCCTCAGCGGGGCTTACAATGAGCAGTTCTTC

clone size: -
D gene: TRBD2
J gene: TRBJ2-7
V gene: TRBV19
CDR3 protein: CASSNSARGRYEQYF
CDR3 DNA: TGTGCCAGTAGTAACTCGGCGCGGGGGAGGTACGAGCAGTACTTC

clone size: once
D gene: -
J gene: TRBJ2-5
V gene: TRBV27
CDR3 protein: CASSRPEETQYF
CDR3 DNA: TGTGCCAGCAGCCGTCCTGAAGAGACCCAGTACTTC

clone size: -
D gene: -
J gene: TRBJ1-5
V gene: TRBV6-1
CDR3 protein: CASSELGYSNQPQHF
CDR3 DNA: TGTGCCAGCAGTGAACTCGGCTATAGCAATCAGCCCCAGCATTTT

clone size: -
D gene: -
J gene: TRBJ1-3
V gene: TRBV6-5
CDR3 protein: CASSYSRPERNTIYF
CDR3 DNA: TGTGCCAGCAGTTATAGCAGGCCAGAACGAAACACCATATATTTT

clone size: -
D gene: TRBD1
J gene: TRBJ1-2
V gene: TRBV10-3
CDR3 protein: CAIRESVEGQGGYGYTF
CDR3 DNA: TGTGCCATCCGGGAATCGGTAGAGGGACAGGGCGGCTATGGCTACACCTTC

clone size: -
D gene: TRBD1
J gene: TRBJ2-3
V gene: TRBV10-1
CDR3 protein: CASSGQGTSTDTQYF
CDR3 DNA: TGCGCCAGCAGTGGACAGGGAACTAGCACAGATACGCAGTATTTT

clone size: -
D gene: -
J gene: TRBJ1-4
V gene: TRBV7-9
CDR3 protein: CASSLVGGATNEKLFF
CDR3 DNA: TGTGCCAGCAGCTTAGTGGGCGGCGCAACTAATGAAAAACTGTTTTTT

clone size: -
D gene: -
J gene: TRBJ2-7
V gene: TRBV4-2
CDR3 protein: CASSQQLGSSYEQYF
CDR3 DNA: TGTGCCAGCAGCCAACAACTGGGGTCCTCCTACGAGCAGTACTTC

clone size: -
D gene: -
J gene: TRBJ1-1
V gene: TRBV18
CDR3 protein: CASSGARDTEAFF
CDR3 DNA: TGTGCCAGCTCTGGGGCGCGGGACACTGAAGCTTTCTTT